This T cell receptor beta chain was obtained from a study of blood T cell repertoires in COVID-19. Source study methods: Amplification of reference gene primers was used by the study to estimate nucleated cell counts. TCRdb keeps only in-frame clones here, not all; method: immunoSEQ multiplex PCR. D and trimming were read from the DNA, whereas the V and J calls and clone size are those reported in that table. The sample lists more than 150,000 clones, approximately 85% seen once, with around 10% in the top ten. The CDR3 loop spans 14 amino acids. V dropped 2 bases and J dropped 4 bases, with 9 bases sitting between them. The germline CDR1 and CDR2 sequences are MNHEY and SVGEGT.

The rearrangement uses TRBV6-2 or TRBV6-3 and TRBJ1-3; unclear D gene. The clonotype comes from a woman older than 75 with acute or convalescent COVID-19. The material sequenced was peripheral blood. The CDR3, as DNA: TGTGCCAGCAGTTACCCGATGAGGGGAAACACCATATATTTT. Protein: CASSYPMRGNTIYF.